This T cell receptor beta chain was profiled in a study of OX40 agonist ivuxolimab in advanced cancers. Study details: Patients took ivuxolimab, an agonistic anti-OX40 (CD134) antibody.

This CDR3 spans 18 amino acids. Per germline, CDR1 KGHSH and CDR2 LQKENI. V lost 1 base to trimming and J lost 1 base; unmatched junction nucleotides: 9. The repertoire was sequenced with immunoSEQ multiplex PCR; TCRdb's copy has only in-frame clones and lacks some. This repertoire shows roughly 75,000 clones, 86% found once; its top ten account for roughly 0.79%. This clone was recorded once. V usage is TRBV18 and J usage is TRBJ2-3, with 9 bases that match TRBD2. Material: CD4+ or CD8+ T cells sorted from blood, obtained in a trial of the OX40 agonist ivuxolimab. This sequence was found in an adult with an advanced solid tumor such as melanoma, head and neck, liver or kidney cancer. The CDR3 nucleotides are TGTGCCAGCTCACCACTTCGTGTTAGCGGGAGAGGCACAGATACGCAGTATTTT. Translation gives CASSPLRVSGRGTDTQYF.